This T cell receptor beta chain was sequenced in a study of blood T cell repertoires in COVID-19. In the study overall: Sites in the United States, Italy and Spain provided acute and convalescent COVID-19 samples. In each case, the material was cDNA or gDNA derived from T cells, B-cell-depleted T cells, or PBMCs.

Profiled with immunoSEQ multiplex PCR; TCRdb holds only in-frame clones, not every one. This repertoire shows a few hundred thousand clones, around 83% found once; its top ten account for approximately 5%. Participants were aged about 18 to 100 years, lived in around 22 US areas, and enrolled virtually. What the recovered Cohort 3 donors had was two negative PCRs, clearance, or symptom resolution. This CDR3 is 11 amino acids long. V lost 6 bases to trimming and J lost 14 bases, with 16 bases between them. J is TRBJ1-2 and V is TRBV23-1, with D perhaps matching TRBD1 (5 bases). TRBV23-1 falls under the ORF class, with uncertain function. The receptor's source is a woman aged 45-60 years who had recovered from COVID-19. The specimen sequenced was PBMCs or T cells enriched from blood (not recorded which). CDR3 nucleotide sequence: TGCGCCAGCAGATGGGTCCGGGGGTCTACCTTC. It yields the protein CASRWVRGSTF.